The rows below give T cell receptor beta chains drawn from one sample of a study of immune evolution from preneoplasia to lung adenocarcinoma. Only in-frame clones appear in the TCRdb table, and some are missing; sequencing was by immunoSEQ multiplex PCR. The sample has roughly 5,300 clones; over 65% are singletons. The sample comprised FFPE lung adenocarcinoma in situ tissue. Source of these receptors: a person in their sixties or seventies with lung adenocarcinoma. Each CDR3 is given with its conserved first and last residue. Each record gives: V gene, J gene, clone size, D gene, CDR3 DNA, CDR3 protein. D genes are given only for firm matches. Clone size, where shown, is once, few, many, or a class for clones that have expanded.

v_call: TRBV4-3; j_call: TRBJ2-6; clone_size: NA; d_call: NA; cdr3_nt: TGCGCCAGCAGCCAAGGGAGTTCGGGGGCCAACGTCCTGACTTTC; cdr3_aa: CASSQGSSGANVLTF
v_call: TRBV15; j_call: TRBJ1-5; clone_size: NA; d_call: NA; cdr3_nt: TGTGCCACCAGCAGAGTGACACTCAATCAGCCCCAGCATTTT; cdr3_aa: CATSRVTLNQPQHF
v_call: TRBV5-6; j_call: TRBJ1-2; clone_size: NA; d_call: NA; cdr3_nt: TGTGCCAGCAGCTTGGTTCAGGGAGCTAACTATGGCTACACCTTC; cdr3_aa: CASSLVQGANYGYTF
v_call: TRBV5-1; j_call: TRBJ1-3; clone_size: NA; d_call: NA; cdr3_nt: TGCGCCAGCAGCTCCGCAGGCTCTGGAAACACCATATATTTT; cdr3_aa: CASSSAGSGNTIYF
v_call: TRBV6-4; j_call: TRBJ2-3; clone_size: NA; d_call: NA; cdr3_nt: TGTGCCAGCAGCGGGACCCCAGGCACAGATACGCAGTATTTT; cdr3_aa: CASSGTPGTDTQYF
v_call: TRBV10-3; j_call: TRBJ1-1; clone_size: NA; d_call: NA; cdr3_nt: TGTGCCATCAGTGAGCGGGACCGTCCAAGAGCTTTCTTT; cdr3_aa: CAISERDRPRAFF
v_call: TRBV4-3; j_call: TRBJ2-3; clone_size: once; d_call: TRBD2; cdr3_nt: TGCGCCAGCAGCCAAGATCGGGCTAGCGGGGGCGCAGATACGCAGTATTTT; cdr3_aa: CASSQDRASGGADTQYF
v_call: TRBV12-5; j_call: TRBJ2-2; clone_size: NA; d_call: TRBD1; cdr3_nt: TGTGCTAGTGGTTCCGGGACAGCAAGTAACACCGGGGAGCTGTTTTTT; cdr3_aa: CASGSGTASNTGELFF
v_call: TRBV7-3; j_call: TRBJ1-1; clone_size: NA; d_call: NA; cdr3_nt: TGTGCCAGCAGCTTAGAGGGAGACACTGAAGCTTTCTTT; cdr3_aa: CASSLEGDTEAFF
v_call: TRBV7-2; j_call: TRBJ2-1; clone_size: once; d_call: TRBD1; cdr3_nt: TGTGCCAGCAGCACGGACAGGGGGCGGCACAATGAGCAGTTCTTC; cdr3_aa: CASSTDRGRHNEQFF
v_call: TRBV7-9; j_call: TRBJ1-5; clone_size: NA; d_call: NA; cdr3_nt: TGTGCCAGCAGCATACAGGATCAGCCCCAGCATTTT; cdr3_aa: CASSIQDQPQHF
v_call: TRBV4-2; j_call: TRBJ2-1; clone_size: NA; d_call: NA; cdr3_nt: TGTGCCAGCAGCCAAGACCGGATAGAAGTAAGCAATGAGCAGTTCTTC; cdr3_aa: CASSQDRIEVSNEQFF
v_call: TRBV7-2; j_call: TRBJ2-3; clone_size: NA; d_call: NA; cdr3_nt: TGTGCCACCAGGGCCCCCTCCGGAGATACGCAGTATTTT; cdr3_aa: CATRAPSGDTQYF
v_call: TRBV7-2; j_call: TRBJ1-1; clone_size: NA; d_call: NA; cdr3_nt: TGTGCCAGCAGCTTAGACCCACGAGGCACTGAAGCTTTCTTT; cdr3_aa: CASSLDPRGTEAFF
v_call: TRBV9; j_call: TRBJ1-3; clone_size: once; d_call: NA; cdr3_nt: TGTGCCAGCAGCGTAGCCAGGGGAAACACCATATATTTT; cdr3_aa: CASSVARGNTIYF
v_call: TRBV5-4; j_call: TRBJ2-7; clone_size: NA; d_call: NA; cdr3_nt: TGTGCCAGCAGCTATTCCTACGAGCAGTACTTC; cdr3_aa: CASSYSYEQYF
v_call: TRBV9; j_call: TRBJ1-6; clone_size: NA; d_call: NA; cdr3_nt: TGTGCCAGCAGCGTTTCTGTTGATAATTCACCCCTCCACTTT; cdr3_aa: CASSVSVDNSPLHF
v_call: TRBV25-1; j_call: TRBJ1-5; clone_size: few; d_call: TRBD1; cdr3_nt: TGTGCCAGCAGTGACGACAGGGAGAGACAGCCCCAGCATTTT; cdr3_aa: CASSDDRERQPQHF
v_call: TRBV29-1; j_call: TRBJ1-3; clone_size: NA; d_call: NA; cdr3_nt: TGCAGCGTAGCCCCTGACGCTGGAAACACCATATATTTT; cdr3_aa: CSVAPDAGNTIYF
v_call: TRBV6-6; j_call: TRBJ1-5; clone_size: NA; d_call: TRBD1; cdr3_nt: TGTGCCAGCAGCCGACTGCAGGGGGCGGAAGGTCAGCCCCAGCATTTT; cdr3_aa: CASSRLQGAEGQPQHF
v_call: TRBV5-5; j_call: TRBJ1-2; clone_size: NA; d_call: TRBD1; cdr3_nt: TGTGCCAGCAGCCTCGATCCACAGGGGGGTAACTATGGCTACACCTTC; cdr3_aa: CASSLDPQGGNYGYTF
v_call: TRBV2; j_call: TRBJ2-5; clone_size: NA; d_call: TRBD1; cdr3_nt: TGTGCCAGCAGAGAGGACAGGAAAGAGACCCAGTACTTC; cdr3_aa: CASREDRKETQYF
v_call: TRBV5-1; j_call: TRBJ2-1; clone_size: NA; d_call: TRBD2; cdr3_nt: TGCGTCAGCAGCTCCGCTACTAGCGGGGGGGCGAATGAGCAGTTCTTC; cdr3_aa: CVSSSATSGGANEQFF
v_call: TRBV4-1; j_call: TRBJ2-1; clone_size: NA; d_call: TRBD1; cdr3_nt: TGCGCCAGCAGCCAAGATATTCGGACAGGGGTCGGTAGCTCCTACAATGAGCAGTTCTTC; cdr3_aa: CASSQDIRTGVGSSYNEQFF
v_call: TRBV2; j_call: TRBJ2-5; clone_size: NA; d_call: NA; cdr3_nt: TGTGCCAGCAGTGTCCGGGGCGGGGGCCGACAAGAGACCCAGTACTTC; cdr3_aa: CASSVRGGGRQETQYF
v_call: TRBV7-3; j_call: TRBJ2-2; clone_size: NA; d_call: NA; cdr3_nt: TGTGCCAGCAGCCTGATGCGCGGGGAGCTGTTTTTT; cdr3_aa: CASSLMRGELFF
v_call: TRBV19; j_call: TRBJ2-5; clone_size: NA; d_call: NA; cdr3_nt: TGTGCCAGTAGTATAGAGGGTCAAACGCCCCGGGAGACCCAGTACTTC; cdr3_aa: CASSIEGQTPRETQYF
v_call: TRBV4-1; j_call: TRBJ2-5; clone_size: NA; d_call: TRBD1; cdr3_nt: TGCGCCAGCAGCCGTTCGGGACAGGGGGTAAGGGAGACCCAGTACTTC; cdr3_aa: CASSRSGQGVRETQYF
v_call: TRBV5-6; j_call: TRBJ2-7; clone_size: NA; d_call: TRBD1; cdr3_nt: TGTGCCAGCAACCAGGGGGCGACCGGCGAGCAGTACTTC; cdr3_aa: CASNQGATGEQYF
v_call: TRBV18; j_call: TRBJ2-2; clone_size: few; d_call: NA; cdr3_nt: TGTGCCAGCTCACCACTGGGGGTCGGCACCGGGGAGCTGTTTTTT; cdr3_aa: CASSPLGVGTGELFF
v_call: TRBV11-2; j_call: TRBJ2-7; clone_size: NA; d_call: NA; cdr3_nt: TGTGCCAGCAGCTCCTCGAGGCGAATCCAGTACTTC; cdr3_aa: CASSSSRRIQYF
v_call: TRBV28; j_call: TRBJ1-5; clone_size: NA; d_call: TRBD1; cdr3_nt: TGTGCCAGCAGACCTCGGACAGGGGGAAATCAGCCCCAGCATTTT; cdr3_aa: CASRPRTGGNQPQHF
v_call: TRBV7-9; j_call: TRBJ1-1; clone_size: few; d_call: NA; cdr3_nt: TGTGCCAGCAGCTTAACAGCGAACACTGAAGCTTTCTTT; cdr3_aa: CASSLTANTEAFF
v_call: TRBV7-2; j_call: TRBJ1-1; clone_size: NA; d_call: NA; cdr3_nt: TGTGCCAGCAGCTTTTCCATGAACACTGAAGCTTTCTTT; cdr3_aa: CASSFSMNTEAFF
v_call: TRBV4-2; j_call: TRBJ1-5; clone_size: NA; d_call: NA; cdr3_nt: TGTGCCAGCAGCCAAGATGCGGGTCAGCCCCAGCATTTT; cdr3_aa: CASSQDAGQPQHF
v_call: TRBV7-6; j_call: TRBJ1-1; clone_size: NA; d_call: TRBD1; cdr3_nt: TGTGCCAGCAGCTTAGGAGCTCCGACAGGGGCTGGAACCACTGAAGCTTTCTTT; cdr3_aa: CASSLGAPTGAGTTEAFF
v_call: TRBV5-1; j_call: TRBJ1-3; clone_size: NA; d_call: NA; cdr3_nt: TGCGCCAGCAGCTTGGAGATGGGGCCGGTTGGAAACACCATATATTTT; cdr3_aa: CASSLEMGPVGNTIYF
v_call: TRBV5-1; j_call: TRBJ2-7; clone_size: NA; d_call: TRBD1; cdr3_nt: TGCGCCAGCAGCTCTGGGACAGGGGGCTCCTACGAGCAGTACTTC; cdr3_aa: CASSSGTGGSYEQYF
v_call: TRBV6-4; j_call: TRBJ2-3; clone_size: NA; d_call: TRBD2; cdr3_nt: TGTGCCAGCAGTGAAGTATCGGGACTAGCGGCCCGTCCTAGCACAGATACGCAGTATTTT; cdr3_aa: CASSEVSGLAARPSTDTQYF
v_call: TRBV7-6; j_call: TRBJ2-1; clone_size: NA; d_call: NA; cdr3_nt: TGTGCCAGCAGCCTCCAGGCGGGGAGCTCCTACAATGAGCAGTTCTTC; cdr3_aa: CASSLQAGSSYNEQFF
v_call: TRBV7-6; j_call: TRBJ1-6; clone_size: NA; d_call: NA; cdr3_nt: TGTGCCAGCAGCTTAGCTGGCTCCTATAATTCACCCCTCCACTTT; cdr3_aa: CASSLAGSYNSPLHF
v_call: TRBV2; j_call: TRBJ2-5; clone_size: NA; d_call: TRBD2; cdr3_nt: TGTGCCAGCGGCGACCCGGGACTAGCGGGGGAGACCCAGTACTTC; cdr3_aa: CASGDPGLAGETQYF
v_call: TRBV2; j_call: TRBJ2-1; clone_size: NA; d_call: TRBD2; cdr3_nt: TGTGCCAGCCGTAGCGGGGGGTATCAGTTCTTC; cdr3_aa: CASRSGGYQFF
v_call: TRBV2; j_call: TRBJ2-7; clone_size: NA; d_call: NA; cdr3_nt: TGTGCCAGCAGTCCTAAATACGAGCAGTACTTC; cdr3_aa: CASSPKYEQYF
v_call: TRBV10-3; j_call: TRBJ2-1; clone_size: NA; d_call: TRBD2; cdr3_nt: TGTGCCATCGAGGGCGGGGGGGCCGGGAATGAGCAGTTCTTC; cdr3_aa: CAIEGGGAGNEQFF
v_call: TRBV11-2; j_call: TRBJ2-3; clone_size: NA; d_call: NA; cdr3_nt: TGTGCCAGCAGCTTAGATTTTTTTGTGCAGATTAGCACAGATACGCAGTATTTT; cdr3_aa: CASSLDFFVQISTDTQYF
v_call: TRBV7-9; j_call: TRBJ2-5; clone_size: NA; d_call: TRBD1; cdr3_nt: TGTGCCAGCAGCTTAGGGGACAGGGGCTACCAAGAGACCCAGTACTTC; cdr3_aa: CASSLGDRGYQETQYF
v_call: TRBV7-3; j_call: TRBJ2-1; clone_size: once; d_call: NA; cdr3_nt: TGTGCCAGCAGCTTAACGCTCCACAATGAGCAGTTCTTC; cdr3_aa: CASSLTLHNEQFF
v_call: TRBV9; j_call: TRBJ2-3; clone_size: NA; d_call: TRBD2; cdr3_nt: TGTGCCAGCAGCGTAGGAAAGCGGGGGATCACAGATACGCAGTATTTT; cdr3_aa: CASSVGKRGITDTQYF
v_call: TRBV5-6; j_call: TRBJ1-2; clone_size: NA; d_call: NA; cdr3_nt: TGTGCCAGCAGCTTGGGAGGGAGCTATGGCTACACCTTC; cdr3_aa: CASSLGGSYGYTF
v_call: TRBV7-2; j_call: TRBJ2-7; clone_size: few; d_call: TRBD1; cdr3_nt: TGTGCCAGCAGCTTAGTTTACCGGGACAGGAGTCTGACCTACGAGCAGTACTTC; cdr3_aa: CASSLVYRDRSLTYEQYF
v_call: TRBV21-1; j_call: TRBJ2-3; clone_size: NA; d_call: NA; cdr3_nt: TGTGCCAGCAGCAAAGAGAGCGGGGGGGCCCATTCCCTTGGGACAGATACGCAGTATTTT; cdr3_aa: CASSKESGGAHSLGTDTQYF
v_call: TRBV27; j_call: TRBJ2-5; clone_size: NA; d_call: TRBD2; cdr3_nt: TGTGCCAGCAGCTCCACTAGCGGGGGGGACCAAGAGACCCAGTACTTC; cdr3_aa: CASSSTSGGDQETQYF
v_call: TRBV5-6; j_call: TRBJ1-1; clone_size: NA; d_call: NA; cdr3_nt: TGTGCCAGCAGCTTGAGTGCGGGGTGGAACACTGAAGCTTTCTTT; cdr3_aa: CASSLSAGWNTEAFF